The 29 T cell receptor beta chains below come from one sample, sequenced in a study of blood T cells in healthy people across ages. Alongside a J-beta primer mix, a sample-barcoded 5' primer served in a second PCR lasting about 7 to 12 cycles. MiXCR, run by TCRdb on the 5' RACE reads, gives a single entry per CDR3 protein. The sample includes about 1,800,000 distinct CDR3 sequences, 25% to 30% of them seen just once. Input material: blood. The receptors stem from a woman aged 25 to 39 in good health.

This clonotype came up many times. The chain is built from TRBV10-3 and TRBJ2-3, with 7 nucleotides matching TRBD2. The CDR3 has 18 residues. Per the germline V gene, CDR1 is ENHRY and CDR2 is SYGVKD. J was trimmed by 0 bases and V by 0 bases; bases with no gene match: 9. The CDR3 nucleotides are TGTGCCATCAGTGAGTCCACCTTAGCGGGCTCTAGCACAGATACGCAGTATTTT. This encodes CAISESTLAGSSTDTQYF.

This clonotype showed up many times. The chain couples TRBV7-3 to TRBJ2-3; tentative D call: TRBD1 (6 bases). CDR1 and CDR2 from the germline V gene are SGHTA and FQGTGA. V dropped 5 bases and J dropped 2 bases, with 8 bases sitting between them. The CDR3 is made up of 13 amino acids. CDR3 sequence (DNA): TGTGCCAGCAGCAGGGGGAACACAGATACGCAGTATTTT. Protein sequence: CASSRGNTDTQYF.

For this clonotype: One end of the junction is discordant with germline, which a read error may explain. The V gene is TRBV13, the J gene TRBJ1-1; D unresolved. The CDR3 length is 13 residues. The germline CDR1 and CDR2 sequences are PRHDT and FYEKMQ (reference sequence). CDR3 residues: CAGSLAIRGFVFF. CDR3 coding DNA: TGTGCCGGCAGCTTAGCCATCCGGGGTTTTGTTTTCTTT.

The rearrangement uses TRBV6-5 and TRBJ1-1; TRBD1 agrees at 7 bases. This CDR3 is built from 15 residues. V lost 6 bases to trimming and J lost 2 bases; unmatched junction nucleotides: 9. CDR1 and CDR2 (germline): MNHEY, SVGAGI. Written as DNA, the CDR3 is TGTGCCAGCAGGAAGGACAGGTCGGCTAACACTGAAGCTTTCTTT. This gives the protein CASRKDRSANTEAFF.

This sequence joins TRBV4-1 and TRBJ2-3; D not resolved. Germline V gene lookup returns CDR1 MGHRA and CDR2 YSYEKL. The CDR3 totals 14 residues. Trimming removed 5 bases at V and 0 bases at J, with 9 bases between. CDR3 in amino acids: CASSETSSTDTQYF. The CDR3 DNA reads as TGCGCCAGCAGCGAGACCAGTAGCACAGATACGCAGTATTTT.

Here the CDR3 DNA reads TGCAGCGTTGAAGGACACCGTGGCTACACCTTC. The encoded protein is CSVEGHRGYTF. The chain links TRBV29-1 to TRBJ1-2; D not resolved. CDR1 is SQVTM, CDR2 ANQGSEA, per germline. The ends were cut back, 1 base at V and 7 bases at J, with 7 bases in the middle. The CDR3 is 11 residues long.

This clonotype was detected a few times. The V gene is TRBV4-3, the J gene TRBJ1-1; D is undetermined. Germline CDR1 LGHNA, CDR2 YSLEER. V was trimmed by 0 bases and J by 5 bases, leaving 13 bases between them. This CDR3 spans 15 amino acids. The CDR3 DNA reads as TGCGCCAGCAGCCAAGAGGAATGGCTTGGGACTGAAGCTTTCTTT. It yields the protein CASSQEEWLGTEAFF.

This chain links TRBV5-4 with TRBJ2-5, with 10 positions matching TRBD1. The length of the CDR3 is 15 residues. Germline CDR1 is SGHNT and CDR2 is YYREEE (reference sequence). Trimming removed 4 bases from V and 4 bases from J; junction bases left unmatched: 7. The CDR3 sequence is CASSQGTGAIETQYF. CDR3 in DNA: TGTGCCAGCAGCCAAGGGACAGGGGCGATAGAGACCCAGTACTTC.

This clonotype was observed a single time. A clone one base away is much larger, so this may be a read error. This chain uses TRBV4-3 with TRBJ2-7, with D perhaps TRBD2 (5 bases). CDR1 and CDR2 (germline): LGHNA, YSLEER. The CDR3 runs to 15 residues. The DNA for the CDR3 is TGCGCCAGCAACCAAGATCCTACTAGCTCCTACGAGCAGTACTTC. Encoded protein: CASNQDPTSSYEQYF.

Concerning this clonotype itself: This clone may be a read error of a much larger clone one base away. The chain has TRBV20-1 and TRBJ2-1; TRBD2 matches 8 bases. Germline CDR1 is DFQATT and CDR2 is SNEGSKA (reference sequence). The CDR3 runs to 16 residues. The J segment lost 6 bases and the V segment lost 1 base, leaving 11 bases of the junction unmatched. CDR3 amino acids: CSARVASGRLCNEQFF. CDR3 nucleotides: TGCAGTGCTAGAGTGGCTAGCGGGCGCCTCTGCAATGAGCAGTTCTTC.

This chain links TRBV28 with TRBJ2-7; D is tentatively TRBD1 or TRBD2 (5 bases each). The ends were cut back, 4 bases at V and 12 bases at J, with 25 bases in the middle. CDR1 is MDHEN and CDR2 is SYDVKM in the germline V gene. This CDR3 spans 15 amino acids. Here the CDR3 reads CASSSIGAILYQPYF. The DNA of the CDR3 is TGTGCCAGCAGTTCCATCGGGGCGATTCTCTATCAGCCGTACTTC.

Of note for this clonotype: This sequence may be a read error, since a much larger clone differs from it by one base. V is TRBV29-1 and J is TRBJ2-7; D gene ambiguous. Germline-derived CDR1 and CDR2 are SQVTM and ANQGSEA. This CDR3 contains 13 residues. Deletions cut 7 bases from V and 5 bases from J, with 18 bases between. The CDR3 spells CSAEGRLGNEQYF. DNA of the CDR3: TGCAGCGCCGAAGGCAGGCTTGGGAACGAGCAGTACTTC.

This clonotype appeared a few times. V is TRBV24-1 and J is TRBJ1-2; tentatively, D is TRBD1 (5 bases). Trimming removed 6 bases at V and 4 bases at J, with 11 bases between. There are 13 residues in the CDR3. Germline V CDR1 and CDR2: KGHDR, SFDVKD. The CDR3 DNA reads TGTGCCACCAGTAAGGGGAAGGCCTATGGCTACACCTTC. Protein: CATSKGKAYGYTF.

Only a few counts were recorded for this clonotype. This chain uses TRBV12-3 or TRBV12-4 with TRBJ1-2; D might be TRBD1 (5 bases). Trimming cost V 5 bases and J 5 bases, with 12 bases left between them. The CDR3 runs 13 residues. As DNA, the CDR3 is TGTGCCAGCAGTCAACAGGTGGAATATGGCTACACCTTC. This codes for CASSQQVEYGYTF.

The V call is TRBV18, the J call TRBJ2-1; a weak D match, TRBD2 (6 bases). The CDR3 has 14 residues. Germline loops: CDR1 KGHSH, CDR2 LQKENI. Trimming stripped 0 bases from V and 7 bases from J, with 10 bases between. This CDR3 is CASSPPIAGNEQFF. The CDR3 DNA follows: TGTGCCAGCTCACCACCGATCGCGGGGAATGAGCAGTTCTTC.

There are a few counts of this clonotype. The chain recombines TRBV7-9 with TRBJ2-5; D is possibly TRBD2 (5 bases). Trimming left V 5 bases short and J 11 bases short, with 15 bases between. Germline values: CDR1 SEHNR, CDR2 FQNEAQ (reference sequence). The CDR3 sequence is 12 residues long. The CDR3 sequence is CASSGVAPRQYF. DNA of the CDR3: TGTGCCAGCAGCGGAGTAGCGCCGAGGCAGTACTTC. The entire variable domain, with the rest obtained from reference TRBV7-9 and TRBJ2-5, is as follows: DTGVSQNPRHKITKRGQNVTFRCDPISEHNRLYWYRQTLGQGPEFLTYFQNEAQLEKSRLLSDRFSAERPKGSFSTLEIQRTEQGDSAMYLCASSGVAPRQYFGPGTRLLVL.

This clonotype has only a few counts. A much larger clone lies a single base off, so this may be a read error. This chain connects TRBV10-2 to TRBJ2-4, with D uncertain. The DNA end lines up better with TRBJ2-7; the J call may be wrong. CDR1 and CDR2 (germline): WSHSY, SAAADI. There are 13 residues in the CDR3. As DNA, the CDR3 is TGCGCCAGCAGTGCGGCGATGAGCTACGAGCAGTACTTC. This sequence encodes CASSAAMSYEQYF.

This clonotype was seen a single time. The chain recombines TRBV6-6 with TRBJ2-2, with TRBD2 as a possible D gene (6 bases). Per germline, CDR1 MNHNY and CDR2 SVGAGI (reference sequence). Deletions cut 6 bases from V and 2 bases from J, with 10 bases between. This CDR3 has 14 amino acids. CDR3 DNA: TGTGCCAGCAGGTCAGCGGGCAACACCGGGGAGCTGTTTTTT. Its protein is CASRSAGNTGELFF.

This clonotype was detected only a few times. V is TRBV29-1 and J is TRBJ1-5, with unresolved D. Looked up from germline, CDR1 is SQVTM and CDR2 is ANQGSEA. V lost 4 bases, J lost 2 bases, and 3 bases lay in between. The CDR3 has 11 residues. This chain's CDR3 is CSVGGNQPQHF. DNA for the CDR3: TGCAGCGTTGGGGGCAATCAGCCCCAGCATTTT.

This clonotype was picked up a small number of times. The chain carries TRBV5-1 and TRBJ2-1, with 7 bases that match TRBD2. V shed 0 bases, J shed 7 bases, and the junction held 4 bases outside the gene matches. Germline-derived CDR1 and CDR2 are SGHRS and YFSETQ. The CDR3 runs to 14 residues. The CDR3 is CASSLVGGFNEQFF. The CDR3 DNA sequence: TGCGCCAGCAGCTTGGTGGGGGGGTTTAATGAGCAGTTCTTC.

With respect to this clonotype: Since a much larger clone is just one base distant, this may be a read error. The chain couples TRBV7-2 to TRBJ1-2; D not certain. Germline V lookup: CDR1 SGHTA, CDR2 FQGNSA. The CDR3 contains 13 residues. CDR3 residues: CASSTPDIYGCTF. The CDR3 DNA follows: TGTGCCAGCAGCACCCCTGACATCTATGGCTGCACCTTC.

The rearrangement links TRBV20-1 to TRBJ1-2, with D hard to call. V lost 0 bases, J lost 8 bases, and 13 bases lay in between. CDR1 DFQATT and CDR2 SNEGSKA come from the germline V gene (reference sequence). This CDR3 spans 13 amino acids. For the CDR3, the DNA is TGCAGTGCTAGAGATCTAACCCGAGGGGGCTACACCTTC. Amino acid sequence: CSARDLTRGGYTF.

This clonotype appeared a few times. The chain couples TRBV28 to TRBJ1-2, with D possibly TRBD1 on 6 matching bases. V lost 8 bases and J 5 bases, leaving 27 bases between the germline ends. The length of the CDR3 is 17 residues. Germline CDR1 MDHEN, CDR2 SYDVKM. The CDR3 loop reads CASLPGIRGRAGYGYTF. For the CDR3, the DNA is TGTGCCAGCCTACCGGGGATCAGGGGCCGCGCCGGTTATGGCTACACCTTC.

Note on this clonotype: A much more abundant neighbour one base away suggests this may be a read error. The chain is built from TRBV20-1 and TRBJ2-1, with D possibly being TRBD2 (6 bases). Looked up from germline, CDR1 is DFQATT and CDR2 is SNEGSKA (reference sequence). With 8 bases removed from V and 0 bases from J, the gap between germline ends came to 17 bases. This CDR3 has 15 amino acids. CDR3 loop: CSTTPTSNSYNEQFF. For the CDR3, the DNA is TGCAGTACTACCCCCACTAGCAACTCCTACAATGAGCAGTTCTTC.

V is TRBV12-3 or TRBV12-4 and J is TRBJ2-1, with 9 bases lining up with TRBD1. The CDR3 spans 18 residues. After removal of 5 bases from V and 6 bases from J, the junction contained 17 bases not matched to a gene. The CDR3 DNA follows: TGTGCCAGCAGTCCCGGGACAGGGAAGCTTCAACAGGGCAATGAGCAGTTCTTC. Its translation: CASSPGTGKLQQGNEQFF.

This chain links TRBV5-1 with TRBJ1-4, with 7 bases aligning to TRBD1. J gave up 14 bases and V 0 bases, and 4 bases lay outside the gene matches. The V gene's germline CDR1 is SGHRS and CDR2 YFSETQ. The CDR3 spans 12 residues. CDR3 in DNA: TGCGCCAGCAGCTTGGGCAGGGGGTGGCTGTTTTTT. Translating gives CASSLGRGWLFF.

Points on this clonotype: This may come from a read error, since a much larger clone is one base off. V is TRBV6-6 and J is TRBJ2-5, with D perhaps TRBD2 (6 bases). With 8 bases removed from V and 2 bases from J, the gap between germline ends came to 18 bases. There are 15 residues in the CDR3. Germline CDR1 MNHNY, CDR2 SVGAGI (reference sequence). CDR3 in DNA: TGTGCCAGCGAGGACGGGAGTGTGGCACAAGAGACCCAGTACTTC. It specifies CASEDGSVAQETQYF.

This chain connects TRBV28 to TRBJ2-1, with 8 bases identical to TRBD1. Trimming at V came to 10 bases and at J to 7 bases, leaving 6 bases not matched to a gene. Germline values: CDR1 MDHEN, CDR2 SYDVKM. The CDR3 is made up of 12 amino acids. In DNA, the CDR3 is TGTGCCACAGGGGGCCGACATAATGAGCAGTTCTTC. Translated: CATGGRHNEQFF. The whole variable domain, filled in from reference TRBV28 and TRBJ2-1, reads DVKVTQSSRYLVKRTGEKVFLECVQDMDHENMFWYRQDPGLGLRLIYFSYDVKMKEKGDIPEGYSVSREKKERFSLILESASTNQTSMYLCATGGRHNEQFFGPGTRLTVL.

The chain recombines TRBV5-1 with TRBJ1-1, with no clear D. This CDR3 comprises 14 residues. V lost 4 bases, J lost 2 bases, and 12 bases lay in between. Germline V gene lookup returns CDR1 SGHRS and CDR2 YFSETQ. The CDR3 sequence: CASSPLVGNTEAFF. As DNA, the CDR3 is TGCGCCAGCAGCCCCTTAGTTGGTAACACTGAAGCTTTCTTT.